One sample yielded the 8 T cell receptor delta chains listed below, sequenced in a study of Vδ1+ human thymocytes listed by TCRdb under 2018. Beyond this particular receptor, the publication reports: Unlike the oligoclonal repertoires in peripheral blood, the thymic TRG and TRD repertoires appeared highly polyclonal, with Gaussian CDR3 length distributions.

For these TCRs, the target antigens are not known. The sequencer listed for this sample is Illumina MiSeq. RNA was isolated using the RNeasy mini kit, and reverse transcription was performed with Superscript III. Multiplex PCR was used to generate CDR3 amplicons, with pooled V-gene forward primers and a constant-region reverse primer carrying Illumina adaptor overhangs. TCRdb reprocessed the public data with the CATT caller; entries with the same nucleotide sequence were combined afterwards. For this sample there are more than 50,000 delta-chain clones; around 16% appear just once. The ten largest clones capture 0.3% to 0.45% of the sample. Material: Vdelta1+ gamma-delta thymocytes from the thymus. The sample's cell subset or site, from its label and the paper: FACS-sorted CD3+ TCRalphabeta- TCRVdelta1+ TCRVdelta2- thymocytes. The receptors derive from a girl in the first two years of life who had congenital heart surgery.

The chain joins TRDV1 to TRDJ1; 8 nucleotides agree with TRDD3. Losses at the gene ends were 3 bases for V and 0 bases for J; bases not matched to a gene: 27. There are 23 residues in the CDR3. Germline assignment: CDR1 TSWWSYY and CDR2 QGS. The CDR3 sequence is CALGERPGPINSLGGNYTDKLIF. The CDR3 nucleotides are TGTGCTCTTGGGGAGAGGCCTGGACCGATCAATTCACTGGGGGGTAACTACACCGATAAACTCATCTTT.

V and J are TRDV1 and TRDJ1; TRDD3 matches at 7 bases. Trimming removed 5 bases from V and 0 bases from J; junction bases left unmatched: 9. This CDR3 has 16 residues. Germline CDR1 TSWWSYY, CDR2 QGS. CDR3 protein: CALGRWGSTHTDKLIF. In nucleotides, the CDR3 is TGTGCTCTTGGGCGCTGGGGGTCTACCCACACCGATAAACTCATCTTT.

This clone has only a few counts. This chain links TRDV1 with TRDJ1; D not resolved. Germline V gene data show CDR1 as TSWWSYY and CDR2 as QGS. V lost 1 base and J 6 bases, leaving 18 bases between the germline ends. CDR3 length equals 16 residues. CDR3 nucleotide sequence: TGTGCTCTTGGGGAACGGAGGGTTGAGCCAGCTAATAAACTCATCTTT. Its protein is CALGERRVEPANKLIF.

The V gene is TRDV1, the J gene TRDJ1; a weak D match, TRDD2 (6 bases). Trimming removed 0 bases at V and 2 bases at J, with 19 bases between. The CDR3 contains 18 residues. Germline lookup yields CDR1 TSWWSYY and CDR2 QGS. CDR3 protein: CALGELRQPVLRTDKLIF. CDR3 DNA sequence: TGTGCTCTTGGGGAACTAAGGCAGCCTGTCCTACGTACCGATAAACTCATCTTT.

The chain has TRDV1 and TRDJ1; tentatively, D is TRDD3 (6 bases). This CDR3 spans 17 amino acids. V lost 7 bases, J lost 4 bases, and 25 bases lay in between. CDR1 and CDR2 from the germline V gene are TSWWSYY and QGS. CDR3 residues: CALAFLAGPGVGDKLIF. The CDR3, as DNA: TGTGCTCTTGCGTTTCTCGCCGGTCCTGGGGTAGGCGATAAACTCATCTTT.

The chain recombines TRDV1 with TRDJ1, with 11 bases aligning to TRDD3. This CDR3 is 19 amino acids long. The germline V gene has CDR1 TSWWSYY and CDR2 QGS. The junction had 16 bases not matched to a gene; V was cut back by 3 bases and J by 4 bases. CDR3 sequence (DNA): TGTGCTCTTGGGGACGCTTCCTCCTTGCTGGGGGATACCAACGATAAACTCATCTTT. This codes for CALGDASSLLGDTNDKLIF.

There are a few counts of this clone. J is TRDJ1 and V is TRDV1; a weak D match, TRDD3 (7 bases). Germline V gene data show CDR1 as TSWWSYY and CDR2 as QGS. Trimming removed 2 bases from V and 0 bases from J, with 19 bases in between. The length of the CDR3 is 18 residues. The CDR3 region is CALGESYGGFSYTDKLIF. Here the CDR3 DNA reads TGTGCTCTTGGGGAATCCTACGGGGGATTTTCGTACACCGATAAACTCATCTTT.

This clone turned up a few times. The chain is built from TRDV1 and TRDJ1, with 8 bases matching TRDD3. The CDR3 covers 18 residues. J gave up 0 bases and V 1 base, and 10 bases lay outside the gene matches. The V gene's germline CDR1 is TSWWSYY and CDR2 QGS. As DNA, the CDR3 is TGTGCTCTTGGGGAACGCTGTACTGGGGGTACTTACACCGATAAACTCATCTTT. Residues: CALGERCTGGTYTDKLIF.